The following is a TCR beta chain sequence with its context. The sample originates from a study of blood T cell repertoires in COVID-19. Trimming stripped 2 bases from V and 0 bases from J, with 14 bases between. Germline lookup yields CDR1 MNHEY and CDR2 SMNVEV (reference sequence). CDR3 length equals 17 residues. This table comes from immunoSEQ multiplex PCR, and its TCRdb copy is limited to in-frame clones, with some not included. Here the sample spans over 250,000 clones, about 89% being singletons. Sequenced input: peripheral blood. The chain links TRBV27 to TRBJ1-5, with unresolved D. This sequence was found in a woman in her twenties or thirties with COVID-19, enrolled during active disease. The chain's CDR3 is CASSLTASLYSNQPQHF. Here the CDR3 DNA reads TGTGCCAGCAGTTTAACGGCTAGCCTTTATAGCAATCAGCCCCAGCATTTT.